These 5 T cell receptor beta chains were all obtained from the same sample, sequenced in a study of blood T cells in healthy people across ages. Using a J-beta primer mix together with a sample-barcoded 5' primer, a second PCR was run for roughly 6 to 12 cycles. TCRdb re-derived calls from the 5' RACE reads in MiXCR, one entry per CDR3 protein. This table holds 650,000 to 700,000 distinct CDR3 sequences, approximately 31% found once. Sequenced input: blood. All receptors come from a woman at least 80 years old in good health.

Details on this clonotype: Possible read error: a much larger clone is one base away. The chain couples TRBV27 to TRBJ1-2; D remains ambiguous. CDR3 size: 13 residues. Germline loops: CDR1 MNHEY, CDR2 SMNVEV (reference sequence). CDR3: CAGRSGRDYGYTF. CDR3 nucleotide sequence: TGTGCCGGCAGGTCGGGTAGGGACTATGGCTACACCTTC.

In DNA form, the CDR3 reads TGTGCCAGCAGCTGGGGCGGGACTAGCGGGAGGCCCAACGCGCAGTATTTT. Translated: CASSWGGTSGRPNAQYF. The chain uses TRBV7-3 and TRBJ2-3; 15 positions match TRBD2. Germline V gene lookup returns CDR1 SGHTA and CDR2 FQGTGA. The V segment lost 4 bases and the J segment 10 bases; nucleotides outside the gene matches: 12. The CDR3 length is 17 residues.

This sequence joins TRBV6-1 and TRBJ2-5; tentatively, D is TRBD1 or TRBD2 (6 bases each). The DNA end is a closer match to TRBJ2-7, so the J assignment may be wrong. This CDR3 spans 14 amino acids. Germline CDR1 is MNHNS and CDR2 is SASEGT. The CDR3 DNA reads TGTGCCAGCAGTGCAATGGTGGGGGGCGCCGAGCAGTACTTC. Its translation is CASSAMVGGAEQYF.

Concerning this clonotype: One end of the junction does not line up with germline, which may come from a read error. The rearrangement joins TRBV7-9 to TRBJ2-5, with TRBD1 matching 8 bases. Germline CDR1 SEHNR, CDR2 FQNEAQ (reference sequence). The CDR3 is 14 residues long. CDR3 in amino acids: CASSFQGAQETQFF. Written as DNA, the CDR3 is TGTGCCAGCAGCTTCCAGGGGGCCCAAGAGACCCAGTTCTTT.

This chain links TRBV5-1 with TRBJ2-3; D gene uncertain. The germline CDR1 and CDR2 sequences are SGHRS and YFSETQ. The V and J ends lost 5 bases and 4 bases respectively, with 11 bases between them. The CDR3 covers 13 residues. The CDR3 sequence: CASSLMSPDTQYF. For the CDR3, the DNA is TGCGCCAGCAGTCTCATGAGCCCAGATACGCAGTATTTT.